The 11 T cell receptor beta chains listed next were all sequenced from one sample in a study of naive and memory T cell subsets. Four PCR rounds used nested alpha and beta constant region primers plus the SP2 primer. Each CDR3 protein gets one entry after TCRdb re-called the 5' RACE reads with MiXCR. The sample yields about 57,000 distinct CDR3 sequences, more than 7.5% seen once. TCR cDNA received a 3' ligated oligonucleotide that carried a UMI. The receptors here all came from a female donor in good health.

V gene TRBV6-5 combines with J gene TRBJ2-7; the D gene is possibly TRBD1 (5 bases). CDR1 MNHEY and CDR2 SVGAGI come from the germline V gene. Trimming stripped 3 bases from V and 3 bases from J, with 9 bases between. The CDR3 covers 13 residues. As DNA, the CDR3 is TGTGCCAGCAGTTATCAGGGTCGCTACGAGCAGTACTTC. The encoded protein is CASSYQGRYEQYF.

The table lists this clonotype with a few counts. V is TRBV28 and J is TRBJ2-5; D is perhaps TRBD2 (6 bases). The CDR3 is 14 residues long. With 4 bases removed from V and 5 bases from J, the gap between germline ends came to 14 bases. Germline lookup yields CDR1 MDHEN and CDR2 SYDVKM. DNA for the CDR3: TGTGCCAGCAGTTGGCTAGCGTGGGGGGAGACCCAGTACTTC. Translated, it gives CASSWLAWGETQYF. Filled out from reference TRBV28 and TRBJ2-5, the complete variable domain reads DVKVTQSSRYLVKRTGEKVFLECVQDMDHENMFWYRQDPGLGLRLIYFSYDVKMKEKGDIPEGYSVSREKKERFSLILESASTNQTSMYLCASSWLAWGETQYFGPGTRLLVL.

This clonotype has at least ten counts. V is TRBV7-9 and J is TRBJ1-4; TRBD1 might be the D (5 bases). With 5 bases removed from V and 4 bases from J, the gap between germline ends came to 17 bases. CDR3 length equals 16 residues. CDR1 and CDR2 from the germline V gene are SEHNR and FQNEAQ (reference sequence). Here the CDR3 reads CASSPLGPRINEKLFF. The CDR3 DNA reads as TGTGCCAGCAGCCCATTGGGACCACGAATTAATGAAAAACTGTTTTTT.

Written as DNA, the CDR3 is TGTGCCATCAGTGACGCAGCGGGGGCCACAGATACGCAGTATTTT. This sequence encodes CAISDAAGATDTQYF. V usage is TRBV10-3 and J usage is TRBJ2-3; TRBD2 agrees at 8 bases. This CDR3 has 15 amino acids. V trimming: 3 bases; J trimming: 2 bases; junction bases outside the gene matches: 4. Per the germline V gene, CDR1 is ENHRY and CDR2 is SYGVKD.

This clonotype was seen at least ten times. The chain is built from TRBV7-2 and TRBJ1-1; weak D call: TRBD1 (5 bases). The ends were cut back, 1 base at V and 8 bases at J, with 8 bases in the middle. Germline-derived CDR1 and CDR2 are SGHTA and FQGNSA. The CDR3 extends over 12 amino acids. The CDR3 here is CASSLDWGEAFF. In DNA, the CDR3 is TGTGCCAGCAGCTTAGATTGGGGCGAAGCTTTCTTT.

This clonotype has at least ten counts. V gene TRBV5-1 combines with J gene TRBJ1-1, with D perhaps matching TRBD1 (6 bases). The CDR3 extends over 16 amino acids. V gave up 3 bases and J gave up 0 bases, with 15 bases separating them. Germline V gene lookup returns CDR1 SGHRS and CDR2 YFSETQ. CDR3 bases: TGCGCCAGCAGCTGGGCGACGGGGGCCTTGAACACTGAAGCTTTCTTT. Translation: CASSWATGALNTEAFF.

This chain uses TRBV5-1 with TRBJ2-5; D call uncertain. CDR1 is SGHRS, CDR2 YFSETQ, per germline. Trimming left V 0 bases short and J 3 bases short, with 12 bases between. This CDR3 has 15 residues. The CDR3 DNA follows: TGCGCCAGCAGCTTGGTAGGCACAGCCGAAGAGACCCAGTACTTC. Translated, it gives CASSLVGTAEETQYF.

At least ten counts were recorded for this clonotype. The V and J genes are TRBV6-2 or TRBV6-3 and TRBJ2-1, with D perhaps matching TRBD1 (5 bases). CDR3 size: 16 residues. Deletions cut 5 bases from V and 8 bases from J, with 22 bases between. From germline, CDR1 is MNHEY and CDR2 SVGEGT. CDR3 DNA sequence: TGTGCCAGCAGTCTACTCGCGGCAGGGCAAGGTGATGAGCAGTTCTTC. This gives the protein CASSLLAAGQGDEQFF.

There are many counts of this clonotype. This CDR3 reads CASSSDQRDTEAFF. The CDR3 nucleotides read TGTGCCAGCAGCTCCGACCAGAGGGACACTGAAGCTTTCTTT. The chain couples TRBV7-9 to TRBJ1-1, with D unresolved. Germline lookup yields CDR1 SEHNR and CDR2 FQNEAQ (reference sequence). Trimming left V 4 bases short and J 3 bases short, with 12 bases between. The CDR3 is made up of 14 amino acids.

This clonotype came up a few times. The genes are TRBV7-3 and TRBJ2-3; 8 positions agree with TRBD1. The V segment lost 3 bases and the J segment 4 bases; nucleotides outside the gene matches: 6. CDR3 length equals 15 residues. In germline, CDR1 is SGHTA, CDR2 FQGTGA. CDR3 sequence: CASSLRQGPADTQYF. The CDR3 nucleotides are TGTGCCAGCAGCTTGAGACAGGGGCCCGCAGATACGCAGTATTTT. The variable domain in full, completed from reference TRBV7-3 and TRBJ2-3, reads GAGVSQTPSNKVTEKGKYVELRCDPISGHTALYWYRQSLGQGPEFLIYFQGTGAADDSGLPNDRFFAVRPEGSVSTLKIQRTERGDSAVYLCASSLRQGPADTQYFGPGTRLTVL.

This clonotype has more than one count but fewer than ten. This chain joins TRBV7-3 and TRBJ2-3; D perhaps matches TRBD1 (5 bases). Germline CDR1 and CDR2: SGHTA and FQGTGA. With 4 bases removed from V and 3 bases from J, the gap between germline ends came to 8 bases. CDR3 length equals 13 residues. CDR3 DNA sequence: TGTGCCAGCAGCTCCCGACAGACAGATACGCAGTATTTT. This gives the protein CASSSRQTDTQYF.